These 22 T cell receptor beta chains share one sample of origin, sequenced in a study of blood T cell repertoires in COVID-19 (dated by TCRdb to about 2020). Receptor libraries were prepared by the immunoSEQ multiplex PCR assay. The immuneACCESS repertoire file appears here via TCRdb, limited to in-frame rearrangements. These files lack a portion of the clones; in checked studies, under half of the deficit traces to unresolved V genes, and the cause of the others is not known. Present in this sample are approximately 270,000 clones, 70% to 90% of which were seen just once. The ten top clones hold 11% of the sample. Source material: peripheral blood. The receptors were sampled from a woman in her sixties or seventies with acute or convalescent COVID-19.

This chain uses TRBV11-2 with TRBJ2-2; TRBD2 agrees at 12 bases. Trimming removed 0 bases from V and 7 bases from J; junction bases left unmatched: 9. Germline assignment: CDR1 SGHAT and CDR2 FQNNGV. The CDR3 sequence is 18 residues long. CDR3: CASSLDPTSGGRNGELFF. In nucleotides, the CDR3 is TGTGCCAGCAGCTTAGATCCGACTAGCGGGGGTCGGAACGGGGAGCTGTTTTTT.

The rearrangement links TRBV5-4 to TRBJ1-1; 9 bases fit TRBD1. With 4 bases clipped from V and 7 bases from J, the junction kept 17 bases outside the gene matches. Germline V gene data show CDR1 as SGHNT and CDR2 as YYREEE (reference sequence). There are 17 residues in the CDR3. In DNA, the CDR3 is TGTGCCAGCAGCCCCCAACCGGCCGGGACAGGGACTAATGAAGCTTTCTTT. Protein product: CASSPQPAGTGTNEAFF.

The chain employs TRBV4-1 and TRBJ1-4; no definite D call. CDR1 and CDR2 from the germline V gene are MGHRA and YSYEKL. CDR3 length: 15 amino acids. V lost 0 bases and J 10 bases, leaving 15 bases between the germline ends. CDR3 in amino acids: CASSQELAREGKLFF. The CDR3, as DNA: TGCGCCAGCAGCCAAGAATTGGCGAGGGAGGGAAAACTGTTTTTT.

The V gene is TRBV18, the J gene TRBJ1-1; no clear D. Germline lookup yields CDR1 KGHSH and CDR2 LQKENI. This CDR3 contains 11 residues. The V gene lost 8 bases and the J gene lost 1 base, with 5 bases spanning the gap. Here the CDR3 reads CASLSNTEAFF. The CDR3 region has the DNA TGTGCCAGCCTCTCGAACACTGAAGCTTTCTTT.

The chain uses TRBV10-2 and TRBJ1-3, with D perhaps TRBD1 (6 bases). The CDR3 is 14 amino acids. With 6 bases removed from V and 5 bases from J, the gap between germline ends came to 14 bases. CDR1 WSHSY and CDR2 SAAADI come from the germline V gene. The chain's CDR3 is CASRETGTRNTIYF. The CDR3 coding sequence is TGCGCCAGCAGAGAAACAGGGACCAGAAACACCATATATTTT.

This clone was picked up one time. This chain links TRBV18 with TRBJ1-4; D is uncertain. Germline CDR1 KGHSH, CDR2 LQKENI. V was cut by 6 bases and J by 8 bases, with 13 bases left in between. CDR3 size: 13 residues. CDR3 region: CASSDIAGEKLFF. The DNA of the CDR3 is TGTGCCAGCTCCGACATCGCAGGCGAAAAACTGTTTTTT.

This clone appeared a few times. The CDR3: CASRGPIKRGQGADTQYF. The CDR3 DNA follows: TGTGCCAGCAGGGGCCCGATAAAAAGGGGGCAGGGAGCAGATACGCAGTATTTT. This chain joins TRBV3-1 (or the pseudogene TRBV3-2) and TRBJ2-3; the match to TRBD1 covers 7 bases. The length of the CDR3 is 18 residues. The V and J ends lost 6 bases and 4 bases, in that order; junction bases with no gene match: 19. CDR1 is LGHDT and CDR2 is YNNKEL in the germline V gene (reference sequence).

This clone was seen only a few times. The rearrangement joins TRBV7-8 to TRBJ1-1; no firm D call. V lost 4 bases, J lost 4 bases, and 10 bases lay in between. This CDR3 is built from 13 residues. From germline, CDR1 is SGHVS and CDR2 FQNEAQ. The CDR3 is CASSWRVATEAFF. Here the CDR3 DNA reads TGTGCCAGCAGCTGGCGCGTAGCCACTGAAGCTTTCTTT.

The chain carries TRBV19 and TRBJ2-1, with TRBD1 matching 7 bases. V shed 5 bases, J shed 9 bases, and the junction held 7 bases outside the gene matches. This CDR3 contains 13 residues. Germline CDR1 LNHDA, CDR2 SQIVND (reference sequence). CDR3 loop: CASSERQGSEQFF. CDR3 in DNA: TGTGCCAGTAGTGAGAGACAGGGAAGTGAGCAGTTCTTC. Variable domain in full (rest from reference TRBV19 and TRBJ2-1): DGGITQSPKYLFRKEGQNVTLSCEQNLNHDAMYWYRQDPGQGLRLIYYSQIVNDFQKGDIAEGYSVSREKKESFPLTVTSAQKNPTAFYLCASSERQGSEQFFGPGTRLTVL.

The chain couples TRBV27 to TRBJ2-1; 7 bases agree with TRBD2. Losses at the gene ends were 6 bases for V and 7 bases for J; bases not matched to a gene: 15. Looked up from germline, CDR1 is MNHEY and CDR2 is SMNVEV (reference sequence). The CDR3 covers 16 residues. CDR3: CASRPAGAGTKNEQFF. The CDR3 DNA reads TGTGCCAGCAGACCAGCCGGAGCGGGGACCAAGAATGAGCAGTTCTTC.

The gene calls are TRBV9 and TRBJ2-3; no clear D gene. V lost 2 bases to trimming and J lost 6 bases, with 10 bases between them. The germline V gene has CDR1 SGDLS and CDR2 YYNGEE. This CDR3 region has 13 residues. This CDR3 reads CASSVSRVDTQYF. For the CDR3, the DNA is TGTGCCAGCAGCGTTTCCCGGGTGGATACGCAGTATTTT. Full variable domain (outside the CDR3, taken from reference TRBV9 and TRBJ2-3): DSGVTQTPKHLITATGQRVTLRCSPRSGDLSVYWYQQSLDQGLQFLIQYYNGEERAKGNILERFSAQQFPDLHSELNLSSLELGDSALYFCASSVSRVDTQYFGPGTRLTVL.

The chain employs TRBV5-1 and TRBJ2-5; no reliable D call. V was shortened by 0 bases and J by 3 bases, with 9 bases between the two germline ends. Germline V gene lookup returns CDR1 SGHRS and CDR2 YFSETQ. This CDR3 is 14 amino acids long. CDR3 region: CASSLGLVEETQYF. CDR3 DNA: TGCGCCAGCAGCTTGGGCCTAGTGGAAGAGACCCAGTACTTC.

The chain carries TRBV7-9 and TRBJ1-2; D not resolved. CDR1 is SEHNR, CDR2 FQNEAQ, per germline (reference sequence). V lost 1 base, J lost 6 bases, and 12 bases lay in between. This CDR3 has 14 residues. The CDR3 protein is CASSLEAAGNGYTF. In DNA form, the CDR3 reads TGTGCCAGCAGCTTAGAAGCGGCTGGGAATGGCTACACCTTC.

The sample holds a few counts of this clone. V is TRBV7-2 and J is TRBJ1-2; 8 nucleotides align to TRBD1. V lost 1 base and J lost 4; bases outside the gene matches: 5. Per germline, CDR1 SGHTA and CDR2 FQGNSA. This CDR3 comprises 15 residues. The CDR3 loop is CASSLETGDGYGYTF. The CDR3, as DNA: TGTGCCAGCAGCTTAGAGACAGGGGATGGCTATGGCTACACCTTC.

This clone came up a few times. For the CDR3, the DNA is TGTGCCAGCTCCCCCGCGGGTACCTCCTACGAGCAGTACTTC. The encoded protein is CASSPAGTSYEQYF. The chain employs TRBV18 and TRBJ2-7; perhaps TRBD2 as D (5 bases). The germline V gene encodes CDR1 KGHSH and CDR2 LQKENI. The CDR3 totals 14 residues. The V and J ends lost 6 bases and 0 bases respectively, with 12 bases between them.

This clone was seen once. The chain is built from TRBV4-1 and TRBJ2-7; a possible D gene is TRBD2 (6 bases). Germline V gene lookup returns CDR1 MGHRA and CDR2 YSYEKL. The CDR3 is 15 amino acids. V gave up 4 bases and J gave up 4 bases, with 17 bases separating them. Here the CDR3 reads CASSPGDQTGYEQYF. In nucleotides, the CDR3 is TGCGCCAGCAGCCCGGGGGACCAGACGGGGTACGAGCAGTACTTC.

V is TRBV5-1 and J is TRBJ2-3; D is undetermined. V lost 4 bases to trimming and J lost 1 base, with 10 bases between them. Germline assignment: CDR1 SGHRS and CDR2 YFSETQ. This CDR3 is built from 14 residues. This chain's CDR3 is CASSPVIGTDTQYF. The DNA of the CDR3 is TGCGCCAGCAGCCCGGTTATTGGCACAGATACGCAGTATTTT.

The chain couples TRBV27 to TRBJ1-3; D is ambiguous. CDR1 is MNHEY, CDR2 SMNVEV, per germline (reference sequence). V lost 4 bases to trimming and J lost 0 bases, with 7 bases between them. The length of the CDR3 is 14 residues. The CDR3 protein is CASSSVNSGNTIYF. The CDR3 DNA follows: TGTGCCAGCAGTTCAGTGAACTCTGGAAACACCATATATTTT.

V is TRBV3-1 (or the pseudogene TRBV3-2) and J is TRBJ2-7, with 9 bases fitting TRBD1. Trimming took 4 bases from V and 2 from J; bases not matched to a gene: 9. The CDR3 consists of 16 residues. CDR1 LGHDT and CDR2 YNNKEL come from the germline V gene (reference sequence). CDR3 sequence: CASSPSPGQGAYEQYF. The CDR3 DNA follows: TGTGCCAGCAGCCCGAGTCCGGGACAGGGAGCCTACGAGCAGTACTTC.

The chain links TRBV5-1 to TRBJ2-1; D remains ambiguous. The ends were cut back, 0 bases at V and 8 bases at J, with 15 bases in the middle. CDR1 is SGHRS and CDR2 is YFSETQ in the germline V gene. This CDR3 comprises 15 residues. The CDR3 nucleotides read TGCGCCAGCAGCTTGGATCTCGAGGCAGCATATGAGCAGTTCTTC. Protein product: CASSLDLEAAYEQFF.

The chain links TRBV2 to TRBJ2-2; 7 nucleotides agree with TRBD1. Germline V CDR1 and CDR2: SNHLY, FYNNEI. CDR3 length equals 15 residues. J lost 2 bases, V lost 3 bases, and 3 bases had no gene match. CDR3 loop: CASSEGQLNTGELFF. CDR3 nucleotide sequence: TGTGCCAGCAGTGAGGGACAGCTTAACACCGGGGAGCTGTTTTTT.

The gene calls are TRBV7-2 and TRBJ1-2, with D possibly being TRBD1 (6 bases). V lost 4 bases and J lost 7, with 13 bases in between. In germline, CDR1 is SGHTA, CDR2 FQGNSA. CDR3 length: 13 residues. CDR3 sequence reads: CASSSDRTGGYTF. The CDR3, as DNA: TGTGCCAGCAGCTCGGACAGAACGGGTGGCTACACCTTC.